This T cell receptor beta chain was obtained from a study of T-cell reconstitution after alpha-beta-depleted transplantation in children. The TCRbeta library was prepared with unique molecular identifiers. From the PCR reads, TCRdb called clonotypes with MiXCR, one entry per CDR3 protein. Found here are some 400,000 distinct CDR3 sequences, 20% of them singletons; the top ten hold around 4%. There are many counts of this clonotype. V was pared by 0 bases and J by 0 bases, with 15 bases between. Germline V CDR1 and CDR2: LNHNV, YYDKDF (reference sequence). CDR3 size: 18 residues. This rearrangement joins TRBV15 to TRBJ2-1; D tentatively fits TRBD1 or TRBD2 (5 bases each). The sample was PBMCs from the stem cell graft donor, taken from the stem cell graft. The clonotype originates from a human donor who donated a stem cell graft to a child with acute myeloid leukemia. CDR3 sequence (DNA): TGTGCCACCAGCAGAGATACCCCTCGGGGCAGCTCCTACAATGAGCAGTTCTTC. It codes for CATSRDTPRGSSYNEQFF.